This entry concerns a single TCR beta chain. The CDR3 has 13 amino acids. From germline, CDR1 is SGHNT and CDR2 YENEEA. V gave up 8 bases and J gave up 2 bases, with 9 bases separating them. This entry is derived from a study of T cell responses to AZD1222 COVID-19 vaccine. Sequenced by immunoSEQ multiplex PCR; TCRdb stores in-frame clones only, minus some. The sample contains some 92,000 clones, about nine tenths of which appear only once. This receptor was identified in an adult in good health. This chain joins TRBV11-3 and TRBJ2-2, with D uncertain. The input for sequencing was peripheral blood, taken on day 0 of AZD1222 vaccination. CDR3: CASGELNTGELFF. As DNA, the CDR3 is TGTGCCAGCGGGGAACTAAACACCGGGGAGCTGTTTTTT.